The 14 T cell receptor beta chains below come from one sample, sequenced in a study of OX40 agonist ivuxolimab in advanced cancers. Method: immunoSEQ multiplex PCR; TCRdb's copy keeps in-frame clones and lacks some. The table shows roughly 90,000 clones, with roughly 93% occurring only once. Here the sequenced sample was CD4+ or CD8+ T cells sorted from blood, taken in a trial of the OX40 agonist ivuxolimab. These TCRs come from an adult with an advanced solid tumor such as melanoma, head and neck, liver or kidney cancer.

The gene calls are TRBV7-2 and TRBJ2-3; 7 nucleotides match TRBD2. V lost 5 bases, J lost 8 bases, and 13 bases stayed unmatched. CDR1 and CDR2 (germline): SGHTA, FQGNSA. CDR3 size: 15 residues. CDR3: CASSTGTTGLGTQYF. The CDR3 DNA follows: TGTGCCAGCAGCACTGGGACTACCGGGCTCGGTACGCAGTATTTT.

V gene TRBV4-3 combines with J gene TRBJ2-7, with 8 bases lining up with TRBD1. Losses at the gene ends were 0 bases for V and 1 base for J; bases not matched to a gene: 8. This CDR3 is 17 amino acids long. CDR1 and CDR2 (germline): LGHNA, YSLEER. This chain's CDR3 is CASSQDRGQGASYEQYF. Written as DNA, the CDR3 is TGCGCCAGCAGCCAAGATAGAGGCCAGGGGGCGTCCTACGAGCAGTACTTC.

A note on this clone: The same CDR3 also results from other DNA sequences found in this sample. The rearrangement uses TRBV5-1 and TRBJ2-3, with a tentative D call TRBD2 (5 bases). The V end was cut by 0 bases, the J end by 0 bases, with 5 bases between. There are 14 residues in the CDR3. The V gene's germline CDR1 is SGHRS and CDR2 YFSETQ. CDR3 nucleotides: TGCGCCAGCAGCTTGGGGACTAGCACAGATACGCAGTATTTT. It yields the protein CASSLGTSTDTQYF.

The chain employs TRBV5-6 and TRBJ2-7, with no clear D. Germline loops: CDR1 SGHDT, CDR2 YYEEEE. Between the trimmed V and J ends, which lost 4 bases and 3 bases, there was a span of 8 bases. CDR3 size: 12 residues. CDR3 loop: CASSPQGYEQYF. CDR3 in DNA: TGTGCCAGCAGCCCGCAAGGCTACGAGCAGTACTTC.

This clone was observed once. The V gene is TRBV7-2, the J gene TRBJ2-6; D is unclear. The V end lost 4 bases, the J end lost 0 bases, and 10 bases lay between the germline ends. The length of the CDR3 is 16 residues. Per the germline V gene, CDR1 is SGHTA and CDR2 is FQGNSA. The CDR3 DNA is TGTGCCAGCAGCTCGCCCAGGATCTCTGGGGCCAACGTCCTGACTTTC. It translates to CASSSPRISGANVLTF.

This chain links TRBV19 with TRBJ2-3, with a weak D call TRBD2 (6 bases). Germline CDR1 and CDR2: LNHDA and SQIVND (reference sequence). The CDR3 runs to 16 residues. The V gene lost 1 base and the J gene lost 6 bases, with 17 bases spanning the gap. The CDR3 nucleotides are TGTGCCAGTAGTATAGGATCGTCCGGGAGTAGGGATACGCAGTATTTT. This codes for CASSIGSSGSRDTQYF.

The chain's CDR3 is CASSAAGAYSNQPQHF. CDR3 nucleotide sequence: TGTGCCAGCTCAGCCGCAGGGGCTTATAGCAATCAGCCCCAGCATTTT. This chain connects TRBV18 to TRBJ1-5; D possibly corresponds to TRBD1 (6 bases). CDR3 length equals 16 residues. Between the trimmed V and J ends, which lost 5 bases and 0 bases, there was a span of 14 bases. Per germline, CDR1 KGHSH and CDR2 LQKENI. Variable domain in full (rest from reference TRBV18 and TRBJ1-5): NAGVMQNPRHLVRRRGQEARLRCSPMKGHSHVYWYRQLPEEGLKFMVYLQKENIIDESGMPKERFSAEFPKEGPSILRIQQVVRGDSAAYFCASSAAGAYSNQPQHFGDGTRLSIL.

This chain connects TRBV28 to TRBJ2-3; D is possibly TRBD1 (6 bases). The V end was cut by 5 bases, the J end by 1 base, with 10 bases between. Germline V lookup: CDR1 MDHEN, CDR2 SYDVKM. The CDR3 consists of 14 residues. DNA of the CDR3: TGTGCCAGCAGTCTGGGGGCTGGCACAGATACGCAGTATTTT. It encodes CASSLGAGTDTQYF.

The rearrangement links TRBV28 to TRBJ1-4, with D perhaps TRBD1 (6 bases). CDR3 length: 15 residues. V was shortened by 8 bases and J by 4 bases, with 17 bases between the two germline ends. Per germline, CDR1 MDHEN and CDR2 SYDVKM. In nucleotides, the CDR3 is TGTGCCAGCCGCCCCCGGAGGGGGTATAATGAAAAACTGTTTTTT. Amino acid sequence: CASRPRRGYNEKLFF.

The CDR3 here is CASSFSGSRTYEQYF. CDR3 DNA sequence: TGTGCCAGCAGCTTTAGCGGGAGTAGGACCTACGAGCAGTACTTC. This chain joins TRBV7-2 and TRBJ2-7, with TRBD2 identical over 9 bases. The CDR3 has 15 amino acids. Trimming cost V 3 bases and J 2 bases; bases outside gene matches: 5. CDR1 SGHTA and CDR2 FQGNSA come from the germline V gene.

The J gene is TRBJ2-5, the V gene TRBV10-3; D call uncertain. CDR3 length: 13 amino acids. Trimming shortened V by 6 bases and J by 5 bases, and 13 bases separated the two germline ends. In germline, CDR1 is ENHRY, CDR2 SYGVKD. CDR3 coding DNA: TGTGCCATCAGAGCTAGTTATGTGGAGACCCAGTACTTC. Encoded protein: CAIRASYVETQYF.

The rearrangement joins TRBV5-1 to TRBJ2-2; D may be TRBD1 (5 bases). Trimming stripped 0 bases from V and 3 bases from J, with 9 bases between. The CDR3 contains 15 residues. The germline gives CDR1 SGHRS, CDR2 YFSETQ. The CDR3 DNA sequence: TGCGCCAGCAGCTTGGGGGGCGGAGACACCGGGGAGCTGTTTTTT. Translation: CASSLGGGDTGELFF.

This chain links TRBV4-1 with TRBJ2-3; 10 bases agree with TRBD2. Trimming removed 3 bases from V and 0 bases from J; junction bases left unmatched: 6. This CDR3 is 17 amino acids long. From germline, CDR1 is MGHRA and CDR2 YSYEKL. The CDR3 DNA is TGCGCCAGCAGCCAGGTTCGGACTAGCGGTAGCACAGATACGCAGTATTTT. Translated: CASSQVRTSGSTDTQYF.

This clone came up a few times. The J gene is TRBJ2-5, the V gene TRBV5-8; D not certain. CDR3 size: 14 residues. Trimming stripped 4 bases from V and 1 base from J, with 11 bases between. From germline, CDR1 is SGHTS and CDR2 YDEGEE. CDR3 coding DNA: TGTGCCAGCAGCCCGGAAGCTATCCAAGAGACCCAGTACTTC. Translating gives CASSPEAIQETQYF.